The 26 T cell receptor beta chains presented below share a single source sample, sequenced in a study of T cells in Graves' hyperthyroidism and ophthalmopathy. What was amplified from RNA transcripts were TCR beta CDR3 regions. HTBI primers were the set used in a first-round RT-PCR of the TCR CDR3. Each CDR3 protein gets one entry after TCRdb re-called the multiplex PCR reads with MiXCR. Of 480,000 or so distinct CDR3 sequences listed, 14% are singletons. Sequenced material: blood. The receptors here all came from a woman under 30 with Graves' hyperthyroidism.

In its sample, this clonotype was seen once. The chain recombines TRBV30 with TRBJ2-7, with a weak D call TRBD2 (6 bases). Trimming took off 7 bases at V and 5 bases at J, with 12 bases between the two ends. The CDR3 is 11 residues long. Germline loops: CDR1 GTSNPN, CDR2 SVGIG (reference sequence). The CDR3 sequence is CALRLVNEQYF. In DNA form, the CDR3 reads TGTGCCTTAAGACTAGTCAACGAGCAGTACTTC.

In its sample, this clonotype was seen a few times. The CDR3: CSVVGSFSGNTIYF. The CDR3 DNA reads as TGCAGCGTTGTGGGGTCCTTCTCTGGAAACACCATATATTTT. The gene calls are TRBV29-1 and TRBJ1-3, with D uncertain. The germline V gene encodes CDR1 SQVTM and CDR2 ANQGSEA. Between the trimmed V and J ends, which lost 4 bases and 0 bases, there was a span of 10 bases. The CDR3 has 14 amino acids.

This clonotype was seen repeatedly, ten times or more. The J gene is TRBJ1-2, the V gene TRBV11-3, with D unresolved. Germline CDR1 reads SGHNT; CDR2 reads YENEEA. Trimming shortened V by 2 bases and J by 5 bases, and 15 bases separated the two germline ends. CDR3 size: 15 residues. CDR3 sequence: CASSLSTSFGYGYTF. CDR3 DNA sequence: TGTGCCAGCAGCTTAAGCACATCCTTCGGGTATGGCTACACCTTC.

Concerning this clonotype itself: This could be a read error, since a much larger clone is one nucleotide away. The conserved phenylalanine or tryptophan normally closing the CDR3 is absent here, so this likely arose from a read error. The chain employs TRBV20-1 and TRBJ2-3; TRBD2 aligns across 8 bases. CDR3 length: 14 amino acids. V was pared by 6 bases and J by 4 bases, with 9 bases of the junction left unmatched. Germline V gives CDR1 DFQATT, CDR2 SNEGSKA (reference sequence). The CDR3 DNA follows: TGCAGTGCGCCACGAGCGGGAGCGGCAGATACGCAGTATCTT. It is translated as CSAPRAGAADTQYL.

This clonotype was seen ten or more times. The chain joins TRBV10-3 to TRBJ1-4, with a possible D match to TRBD1 (6 bases). Trimming left V 10 bases short and J 3 bases short, with 12 bases between. The germline V gene encodes CDR1 ENHRY and CDR2 SYGVKD. This CDR3 has 13 amino acids. CDR3 loop: CATRDISNEKLFF. CDR3 DNA: TGTGCCACCAGGGACATTTCTAATGAAAAACTGTTTTTT.

This clonotype was seen ten or more times. CDR3 nucleotides: TGCAGTGCTACCGGGACTAGCGGGATCTATGAGCAGTTCTTC. Amino acids: CSATGTSGIYEQFF. J is TRBJ2-1 and V is TRBV20-1, with 13 bases that match TRBD2. The V and J ends lost 4 bases and 8 bases, in that order; junction bases with no gene match: 5. This CDR3 spans 14 amino acids. The germline V gene has CDR1 DFQATT and CDR2 SNEGSKA (reference sequence).

This clonotype turned up a few times. This chain uses TRBV6-1 with TRBJ2-2; 9 nucleotides align to TRBD2. The germline CDR1 and CDR2 sequences are MNHNS and SASEGT. The V segment lost 5 bases and the J segment 6 bases; nucleotides outside the gene matches: 4. This CDR3 region has 14 residues. The CDR3 nucleotides read TGTGCCAGCAGTCTGCGGGAGGGGTCCGGGGAGCTGTTTTTT. The encoded protein is CASSLREGSGELFF.

This clonotype was observed many times. The genes are TRBV6-5 and TRBJ1-2; D uncertain. The germline gives CDR1 MNHEY, CDR2 SVGAGI. This CDR3 has 13 amino acids. V was clipped by 0 bases and J by 7 bases, with 9 bases between them. Here the CDR3 reads CASSYSGRTGYTF. The DNA of the CDR3 is TGTGCCAGCAGTTACTCGGGGAGAACTGGCTACACCTTC.

The chain employs TRBV6-5 and TRBJ1-1, with a weak D call TRBD1 (5 bases). CDR1 and CDR2 from the germline V gene are MNHEY and SVGAGI. The V gene lost 4 bases and the J gene lost 4 bases, with 19 bases spanning the gap. The CDR3 spans 16 residues. In DNA form, the CDR3 reads TGTGCCAGCAGTTCCCCACATCGGGGGGAGGCCACTGAAGCTTTCTTT. Residues: CASSSPHRGEATEAFF.

This clonotype showed up many times. The chain carries TRBV24-1 and TRBJ2-6; 9 bases line up with TRBD1. J lost 0 bases, V lost 3 bases, and 17 bases had no gene match. The CDR3 contains 22 residues. Per germline, CDR1 KGHDR and CDR2 SFDVKD. CDR3: CATSDPLPGQGKTLSGANVLTF. CDR3 coding DNA: TGTGCCACCAGTGATCCCCTGCCCGGACAGGGGAAGACCCTCTCTGGGGCCAACGTCCTGACTTTC.

A few counts support this clonotype. V gene TRBV5-4 combines with J gene TRBJ2-3, with D possibly being TRBD1 or TRBD2 (5 bases each). Looked up from germline, CDR1 is SGHNT and CDR2 is YYREEE (reference sequence). Trimming cost V 5 bases and J 0 bases, with 13 bases left between them. This CDR3 is 15 amino acids long. The CDR3 protein is CASRTEAGSTDTQYF. In DNA form, the CDR3 reads TGTGCCAGCAGGACGGAGGCAGGGAGCACAGATACGCAGTATTTT.

This clonotype was picked up many times. The chain joins TRBV7-3 to TRBJ1-1, with a tentative D call TRBD1 (6 bases). This CDR3 contains 12 residues. The germline V gene encodes CDR1 SGHTA and CDR2 FQGTGA. The V end lost 3 bases, the J end lost 12 bases, and 14 bases lay between the germline ends. CDR3 residues: CASSFSGGGTFF. The CDR3 DNA reads as TGTGCCAGCAGCTTTTCCGGAGGGGGAACTTTCTTT.

This clonotype occurred a few times. V usage is TRBV5-5 and J usage is TRBJ1-5; D might be TRBD1 (6 bases). The V end lost 6 bases, the J end lost 1 base, and 14 bases lay between the germline ends. CDR1 and CDR2 (germline): SGHKS, YYEKEE (reference sequence). This CDR3 spans 15 amino acids. The CDR3 nucleotides are TGTGCCAGCAATCTAGGGGGGACGAGCAATCAGCCCCAGCATTTT. Amino acid sequence: CASNLGGTSNQPQHF.

There are many counts of this clonotype. This sequence joins TRBV13 and TRBJ1-2, with D perhaps matching TRBD1 (6 bases). The ends were cut back, 5 bases at V and 5 bases at J, with 15 bases in the middle. The germline V gene encodes CDR1 PRHDT and CDR2 FYEKMQ (reference sequence). The CDR3 runs 14 residues. The CDR3 here is CASSLQRGGYGYTF. The CDR3 DNA follows: TGTGCCAGCAGCCTACAGCGAGGGGGGTATGGCTACACCTTC.

At least ten counts were recorded for this clonotype. The J gene is TRBJ1-1, the V gene TRBV9; D uncertain. Trimming pared 2 bases from V and 4 bases from J, leaving 9 bases between. There are 13 residues in the CDR3. Germline CDR1 and CDR2: SGDLS and YYNGEE. In DNA, the CDR3 is TGTGCCAGCAGCGTGTCGGGAATCACTGAAGCTTTCTTT. It codes for CASSVSGITEAFF.

At least ten counts were recorded for this clonotype. This sequence joins TRBV12-3 or TRBV12-4 and TRBJ2-7, with D possibly called TRBD1 or TRBD2 (6 bases each). CDR3 length equals 15 residues. Trimming removed 4 bases at V and 6 bases at J, with 19 bases between. The DNA of the CDR3 is TGTGCCAGCAGTTCCCGGGGGCTACTAAGGGCCGAGCAGTACTTC. Residues: CASSSRGLLRAEQYF.

This clonotype was counted ten times or more. V gene TRBV29-1 combines with J gene TRBJ1-5; 7 nucleotides align to TRBD1. From germline, CDR1 is SQVTM and CDR2 ANQGSEA. The CDR3 runs 13 residues. Unmatched junction bases numbered 3, after V lost 6 bases and J lost 1 base. CDR3 DNA: TGCAGCGTAGCGACAGGGAGCAATCAGCCCCAGCATTTT. Translation: CSVATGSNQPQHF.

This clonotype was picked up many times. V usage is TRBV15 and J usage is TRBJ2-2; D not resolved. This CDR3 is 13 amino acids long. Looked up from germline, CDR1 is LNHNV and CDR2 is YYDKDF (reference sequence). The V and J ends lost 7 bases and 5 bases respectively, with 11 bases between them. The CDR3 DNA is TGTGCCACCACCGAGAGAAGTACCGGGGAGCTGTTTTTT. As protein: CATTERSTGELFF.

This clonotype has a count of ten or more. V usage is TRBV12-3 or TRBV12-4 and J usage is TRBJ1-2; D remains ambiguous. Between the trimmed V and J ends, which lost 6 bases and 4 bases, there was a span of 15 bases. The CDR3 extends over 14 amino acids. As DNA, the CDR3 is TGTGCCAGCAGCCCCTTGGGCTCGGGCTATGGCTACACCTTC. The encoded protein is CASSPLGSGYGYTF.

This clonotype was seen many times. The gene calls are TRBV5-1 and TRBJ1-4; TRBD1 agrees at 7 bases. The CDR3 sequence is 14 residues long. Germline CDR1 and CDR2: SGHRS and YFSETQ. The V and J ends lost 4 bases and 8 bases, in that order; junction bases with no gene match: 8. The CDR3: CASSLGGQTEKLFF. The CDR3, as DNA: TGCGCCAGCAGCCTTGGGGGACAGACAGAAAAACTGTTTTTT.

This clonotype appeared many times. The V call is TRBV7-7, the J call TRBJ2-2, with unresolved D. The CDR3 contains 15 residues. Germline V lookup: CDR1 SSHAT, CDR2 FNYEAQ (reference sequence). The V gene lost 6 bases and the J gene lost 1 base, with 12 bases spanning the gap. The CDR3 sequence: CASSSSRVNTGELFF. The CDR3 nucleotides read TGTGCCAGCAGTAGCTCGAGAGTGAACACCGGGGAGCTGTTTTTT.

This clonotype was seen many times. The chain carries TRBV11-2 and TRBJ2-1, with TRBD2 as a possible D gene (5 bases). This CDR3 has 13 amino acids. Per the germline V gene, CDR1 is SGHAT and CDR2 is FQNNGV. The V and J ends lost 5 bases and 3 bases respectively, with 8 bases between them. The CDR3: CASSPRDYNEQFF. DNA for the CDR3: TGTGCCAGCAGCCCCCGGGACTACAATGAGCAGTTCTTC.

This clonotype has a count of ten or more. V usage is TRBV9 and J usage is TRBJ2-1; TRBD2 matches 7 bases. The CDR3 extends over 14 amino acids. J gave up 6 bases and V 2 bases, and 5 bases lay outside the gene matches. Germline-derived CDR1 and CDR2 are SGDLS and YYNGEE. CDR3 protein: CASSVQASGNEQFF. The CDR3 DNA reads TGTGCCAGCAGCGTCCAGGCTAGCGGCAATGAGCAGTTCTTC.

This clonotype was found many times. V gene TRBV27 combines with J gene TRBJ1-5, with a tentative D call TRBD1 (5 bases). The V gene lost 4 bases and the J gene lost 2 bases, with 9 bases spanning the gap. The CDR3 length is 14 residues. Germline CDR1 is MNHEY and CDR2 is SMNVEV (reference sequence). CDR3 in amino acids: CASSSSRGNQPQHF. The CDR3, as DNA: TGTGCCAGCAGTTCGAGCAGGGGCAATCAGCCCCAGCATTTT.

This clonotype was detected many times. This chain links TRBV3-1 with TRBJ1-1; D not certain. Trimming shortened V by 2 bases and J by 1 base, and 5 bases separated the two germline ends. The CDR3 totals 13 residues. In germline, CDR1 is LGHDT, CDR2 YNNKEL (reference sequence). The CDR3 sequence: CASSQLQNTEAFF. In nucleotides, the CDR3 is TGTGCCAGCAGCCAATTACAGAACACTGAAGCTTTCTTT.

This clonotype was recorded at least ten times. The chain employs TRBV30 and TRBJ1-2; TRBD1 might be the D (5 bases). V was cut by 4 bases and J by 2 bases, with 8 bases left in between. The CDR3 totals 12 residues. Germline CDR1 and CDR2: GTSNPN and SVGIG (reference sequence). CDR3 region: CAWTDSNYGYTF. The CDR3 nucleotides are TGTGCCTGGACAGACAGCAACTATGGCTACACCTTC.